This TCR beta chain stems from a study of Graves' ophthalmopathy and Graves' hyperthyroidism. This clonotype came up many times. What it binds is not known. General study results and limits: Also, most clonotypes expanded in the thyroid above 0.001 frequency appeared in blood. For separating ophthalmopathy from stable hyperthyroidism, a 13-signature model gave about 90% sensitivity and roughly 77% specificity. At about 69% sensitivity and 72.22% specificity, the model predicted progression of the ophthalmopathy.

From RNA, the CDR3 regions of TCR beta chains were amplified and sequenced. First-round RT-PCR with HTBI primers preceded a second-round multiplex PCR. TCRdb used MiXCR to reprocess the multiplex PCR reads, holding one entry per CDR3 protein. The sample includes over a million distinct CDR3 sequences, approximately 35% of them seen just once. The germline V and J ends were trimmed by 0 bases and 0 bases, with 14 bases remaining between them. Germline V gene sequence: CDR1 DFQATT, CDR2 SNEGSKA (reference sequence). CDR3 length equals 16 residues. The chain couples TRBV20-1 to TRBJ1-1, with D perhaps TRBD1 (6 bases). The receptor's source is an adult man with Graves' hyperthyroidism. Material: peripheral blood or thyroid tissue (not recorded which). The CDR3 DNA sequence: TGCAGTGCTAGAGATCGTGGACAGCGGCTGAACACTGAAGCTTTCTTT. Translating it yields CSARDRGQRLNTEAFF.